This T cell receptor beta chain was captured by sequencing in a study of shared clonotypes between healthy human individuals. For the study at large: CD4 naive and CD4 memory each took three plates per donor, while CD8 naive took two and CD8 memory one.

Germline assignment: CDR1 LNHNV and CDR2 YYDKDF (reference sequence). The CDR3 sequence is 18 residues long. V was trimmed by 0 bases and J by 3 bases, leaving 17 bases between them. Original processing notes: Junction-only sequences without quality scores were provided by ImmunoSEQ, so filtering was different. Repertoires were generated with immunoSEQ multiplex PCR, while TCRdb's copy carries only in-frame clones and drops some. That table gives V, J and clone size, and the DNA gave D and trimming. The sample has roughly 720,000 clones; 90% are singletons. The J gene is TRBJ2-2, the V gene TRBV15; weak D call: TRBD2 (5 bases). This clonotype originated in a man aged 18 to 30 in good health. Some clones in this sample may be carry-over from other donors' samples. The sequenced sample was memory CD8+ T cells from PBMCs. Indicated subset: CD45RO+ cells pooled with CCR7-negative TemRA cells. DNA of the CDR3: TGTGCCACCAGCAGAGAACGTGGCAAAGCGGAGTACACCGGGGAGCTGTTTTTT. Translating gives CATSRERGKAEYTGELFF.